This T cell receptor (beta chain) was retrieved from a study of blood T cells in healthy people across ages (dated by TCRdb to 2015 to 2017). In terms of the full investigation: In model experiments, roughly one uniquely barcoded TCR beta cDNA molecule per two T cells was captured by template switching. Four age groups were formed from the donors: young (average approximately 15 years), middle-aged (approximately 41), aged (roughly 58) and long-lived (about 80). Donors of different ages were randomly distributed across sequencing lanes to avoid experimental bias. The study measured age-related changes in TCR beta repertoire diversity using deep sequencing normalized with unique cDNA molecular identifiers. Using the same blood draw, the study looked at two additional independent replicas of 1 million unique cDNA reads for two donors, one aged 18 to 29 and the other aged 80 or older.

The approximately 39 donors, aged about 6 to 100 years, were systemically healthy Caucasian individuals from Russia. About 9.6 milliliters of peripheral blood were collected from each donor into EDTA-treated Vacutainer tubes. Ficoll-Paque density-gradient centrifugation was used to isolate PBMCs, with at least 6.5 million per sample. Total RNA was extracted from PBMCs with Trizol reagent, with at least 6 micrograms obtained per sample. The percentages of naive CD45RAhigh/CD27high T cells were determined by flow cytometry on a PBMC aliquot from every donor. Overall results and qualifications from the work: As age increased, observed TCR beta diversity per million T cells dropped in a roughly linear way, and a significant reduction was already evident by age 40. Bulk unsorted PBMC profiling prevented conclusive comparison of naive and antigen-experienced compartments. Compared with the aged group, the long-lived group had more naive CD4+ T cells, fewer expanded clones and increased TCR diversity, suggesting age selection. Estimates of total diversity based on one million sequenced T cells were regarded as lower bounds and as underestimates. A strong correlation was found between observed TCR beta diversity and the percentage of naive T cells measured by flow cytometry. The CMV infection status of donors was not known, potentially confounding age-related changes in expanded clonotypes.

This clonotype was counted only a few times. What antigen it recognizes has not been identified. Base qualities are not recorded, but no much larger clone differs from it by a single base. Cut back by 3 bases and 0 bases, the V and J ends lie 11 bases apart. Including cysteine and phenylalanine, the CDR3 has 15 amino acids. Just the 45-base CDR3 DNA is kept, in frame starting at base 1. CDR1 and CDR2 are read off the germline V gene as LGHNT and FRNRAP. Libraries came from 5' RACE. Sequencing took place on an Illumina HiSeq 2500. A second PCR of roughly 6 to 11 cycles was run with a J-beta primer mix and a sample-barcoded 5' primer. A template-switch 5' adaptor carrying 12 random nucleotides introduced a unique molecular identifier onto each TCR beta cDNA molecule. Each sample yielded at least 3 million CDR3-containing paired-end reads. All of the RNA was converted into first-strand cDNA using the Mint cDNA synthesis kit, with a TRBC-specific oligonucleotide serving as the primer. After uracil-DNA glycosylase treatment, a first 18-cycle PCR used universal primers M1SS and BC2_uni_R on all cDNA. The study's own analysis went as follows. For normalization, 1 million high-quality reads were randomly selected from each sample, with every read carrying a distinct molecular identifier. Reads with shared molecular identifiers were discarded instead of being binned into consensus sequences. MiTCR, set to a Q25 quality threshold and the strictest error-elimination algorithm, was used for CDR3 identification, clonotype clustering and error correction. A nonparametric unseen species model with Euler transformation was used to estimate a lower bound on total TCR beta diversity. Clones were called with MiXCR by TCRdb after fastp trimmed the public reads at Q25, and only in-frame beta chains were retained. When rows share a CDR3 protein, they turn into one entry using the most common DNA and genes. What appears here as the V and J calls and clone size reflects TCRdb's work, not the paper's. This sample holds about 1,800,000 distinct CDR3 sequences; 28% were observed only once. The ten biggest clones cover 7.7% of the sample.

The TCR sequence derives from a woman between 25 and 40 years old in good health. What was sequenced was blood. The chain is made from TRBV12-5 and TRBJ1-1; there is no confident call for the D gene. The nucleotides read TGTGCTAGTGGTTTCGACCGGTTAATGAACACTGAAGCTTTCTTT. Its protein is CASGFDRLMNTEAFF. With all but the CDR3 taken from the reference TRBV12-5 and TRBJ1-1 genes, the full variable domain is: DARVTQTPRHKVTEMGQEVTMRCQPILGHNTVFWYRQTMMQGLELLAYFRNRAPLDDSGMPKDRFSAEMPDATLATLKIQPSEPRDSAVYFCASGFDRLMNTEAFFGQGTRLTVV.